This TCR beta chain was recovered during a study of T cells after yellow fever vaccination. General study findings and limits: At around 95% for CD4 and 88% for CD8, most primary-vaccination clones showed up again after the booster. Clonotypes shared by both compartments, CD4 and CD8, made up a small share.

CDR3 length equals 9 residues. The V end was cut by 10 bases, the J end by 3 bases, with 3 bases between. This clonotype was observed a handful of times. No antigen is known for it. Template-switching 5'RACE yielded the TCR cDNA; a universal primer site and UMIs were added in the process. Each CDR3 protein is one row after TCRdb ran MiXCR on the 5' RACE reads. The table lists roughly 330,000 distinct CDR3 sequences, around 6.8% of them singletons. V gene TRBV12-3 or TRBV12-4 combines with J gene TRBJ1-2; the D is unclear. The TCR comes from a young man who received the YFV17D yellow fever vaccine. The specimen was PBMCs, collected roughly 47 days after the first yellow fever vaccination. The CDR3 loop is CATDYGYTF. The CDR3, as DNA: TGTGCCACCGACTATGGCTACACCTTC.